Each of the 15 T cell receptor beta chains below was sequenced from the same sample in a study of breast tumors, draining lymph nodes, adjacent tissues. Breast cancer patients provided tissue from their axillary draining lymph nodes. From the multiplex PCR reads, TCRdb called clonotypes with MiXCR, one entry per CDR3 protein. The top ten hold 3.6% of the sample, which has around 230,000 distinct CDR3 sequences, around 35% seen once. Sequencing was performed on axillary lymph node tissue. The receptor source for this set is a female donor with breast cancer. Some clones in this sample may be carry-over from other donors' samples.

This chain uses TRBV19 with TRBJ2-3; either TRBD1 or TRBD2 may fit D (5 bases each). The germline gives CDR1 LNHDA, CDR2 SQIVND (reference sequence). The CDR3 length is 15 residues. V lost 1 base and J 6 bases, leaving 14 bases between the germline ends. CDR3 sequence reads: CASSIGDPYRDTQYF. The CDR3, as DNA: TGTGCCAGTAGTATAGGGGACCCGTATCGGGATACGCAGTATTTT.

This clonotype was detected ten times or more. The chain employs TRBV7-9 and TRBJ2-3; the match to TRBD1 covers 9 bases. V lost 4 bases and J lost 1; bases outside the gene matches: 3. The CDR3 loop spans 15 amino acids. Germline CDR1 reads SEHNR; CDR2 reads FQNEAQ (reference sequence). The CDR3 reads CASSSRTGGTDTQYF. The DNA for the CDR3 is TGTGCCAGCAGCTCTCGGACAGGGGGCACAGATACGCAGTATTTT.

The chain combines TRBV7-6 with TRBJ2-5; no clear D. The V gene's germline CDR1 is SGHVS and CDR2 FNYEAQ. V shed 5 bases and J shed 5 bases, with 15 bases lying between them. The CDR3 has 14 amino acids. The CDR3 nucleotides read TGTGCCAGCAGCACCTATGGGCCCCAGGAGACCCAGTACTTC. It translates to CASSTYGPQETQYF.

There are many counts of this clonotype. The rearrangement uses TRBV14 and TRBJ2-3; the D is unclear. V was trimmed by 0 bases and J by 8 bases, leaving 9 bases between them. CDR3 length: 13 residues. Germline V gene data show CDR1 as SGHDN and CDR2 as FVKESK. The CDR3 bases are TGTGCCAGCAGCCAAGATGTAGTGTCTACGCAGTATTTT. Protein sequence: CASSQDVVSTQYF.

This clonotype was counted ten times or more. The chain couples TRBV2 to TRBJ2-3, with D perhaps TRBD1 (6 bases). Trimming cost V 5 bases and J 5 bases, with 11 bases left between them. Germline CDR1 and CDR2: SNHLY and FYNNEI. The CDR3 extends over 13 amino acids. The DNA of the CDR3 is TGTGCCAGCAGTATACAGGGTTTAGATACGCAGTATTTT. This translates into CASSIQGLDTQYF.

This clonotype was picked up a small number of times. A single base separates this from a much larger clone, so it may be a read error. This sequence joins TRBV9 and TRBJ2-7; TRBD1 might be the D (5 bases). Germline V CDR1 and CDR2: SGDLS, YYNGEE. This CDR3 has 14 residues. The chain's CDR3 is CASSPRGYSYEQSF. CDR3 coding DNA: TGTGCCAGCAGCCCTAGGGGCTACTCCTACGAGCAGTCCTTC.

This clonotype has a count of ten or more. The chain combines TRBV12-3 or TRBV12-4 with TRBJ1-5; unclear D gene. Between the trimmed V and J ends, which lost 6 bases and 4 bases, there was a span of 10 bases. The CDR3 totals 13 residues. The CDR3 spells CASSLTKNQPQHF. DNA of the CDR3: TGTGCCAGCAGCCTAACTAAGAATCAGCCCCAGCATTTT.

This clonotype came up many times. The CDR3 DNA follows: TGTGCCAGCAGAGCGGGACCCACGAACACCGGGGAGCTGTTTTTT. Amino acid sequence: CASRAGPTNTGELFF. The V gene is TRBV6-5, the J gene TRBJ2-2, with 7 bases fitting TRBD2. The germline V gene encodes CDR1 MNHEY and CDR2 SVGAGI. With V trimmed by 6 bases and J by 0 bases, 4 bases remained unmatched. There are 15 residues in the CDR3.

This rearrangement joins TRBV10-2 to TRBJ2-7; D possibly uses TRBD1 or TRBD2 (5 bases each). The CDR3 totals 17 residues. Germline-derived CDR1 and CDR2 are WSHSY and SAAADI. V was pared by 4 bases and J by 1 base, with 20 bases between. The CDR3 region is CASSASMFGQGSYEQYF. The CDR3 DNA is TGCGCCAGCAGTGCTAGCATGTTTGGGCAGGGATCCTACGAGCAGTACTTC.

This clonotype appeared many times. The V call is TRBV20-1, the J call TRBJ2-7; D gene ambiguous. Trimming pared 5 bases from V and 3 bases from J, leaving 11 bases between. Germline CDR1 and CDR2: DFQATT and SNEGSKA (reference sequence). The CDR3 covers 12 residues. Written as DNA, the CDR3 is TGCAGTGCTCCCGGATCCTACTACGAGCAGTACTTC. Amino acid sequence: CSAPGSYYEQYF.

The genes are TRBV24-1 and TRBJ1-2; TRBD1 aligns across 7 bases. This CDR3 region has 15 residues. Germline loops: CDR1 KGHDR, CDR2 SFDVKD. With 11 bases clipped from V and 6 bases from J, the junction kept 17 bases outside the gene matches. The chain's CDR3 is CASSQESRGSHGYTF. The DNA for the CDR3 is TGTGCCAGCAGCCAAGAAAGCAGGGGGAGCCATGGCTACACCTTC.

This clonotype was seen many times. The rearrangement links TRBV2 to TRBJ1-2, with D perhaps matching TRBD1 (5 bases). Germline CDR1 SNHLY, CDR2 FYNNEI. This CDR3 contains 15 residues. Trimming cost V 4 bases and J 7 bases, with 19 bases left between them. The CDR3: CASSGGSGGRLGYTF. In nucleotides, the CDR3 is TGTGCCAGCAGTGGGGGCTCGGGTGGAAGGCTTGGCTACACCTTC.

A remark on this clonotype: No DNA is shown, since the ends of the CDR3 on it are uncertain; the CDR3 is the one TCRdb lists. V is TRBV6-1 and J is TRBJ1-5. The germline V gene encodes CDR1 MNHNS and CDR2 SASEGT. A total of 18 residues make up the CDR3, ends included. The chain's CDR3 is CASSEVGWGSYSNQPRHF.

This clonotype was detected only a few times. J is TRBJ1-1 and V is TRBV24-1, with 9 bases that match TRBD1. This CDR3 contains 16 residues. Germline CDR1 reads KGHDR; CDR2 reads SFDVKD. V dropped 6 bases and J dropped 5; count of bases not matched to a gene: 12. As DNA, the CDR3 is TGTGCCACCAGTACCGCCTCGGGACAGGGAAAAACTGAAGCTTTCTTT. This codes for CATSTASGQGKTEAFF.

This clonotype was seen ten or more times. The rearrangement links TRBV6-1 to TRBJ1-4; no reliable D call. This CDR3 has 16 amino acids. Per germline, CDR1 MNHNS and CDR2 SASEGT. V was trimmed by 6 bases and J by 0 bases, leaving 14 bases between them. The CDR3 DNA sequence: TGTGCCAGCAGGCTGGTGGAGGGAGCAACTAATGAAAAACTGTTTTTT. Translation: CASRLVEGATNEKLFF.